One sample yielded the 5 T cell receptor beta chains listed below, sequenced in a study of shared clonotypes between healthy human individuals. Clones were read by immunoSEQ multiplex PCR, and TCRdb kept only the in-frame ones, dropping some. Seen here are about 690,000 clones, 90% observed once, and the top ten hold approximately 35%. The sequenced sample was memory CD8+ T cells from PBMCs. Indicated subset: CD45RO+ cells pooled with CCR7-negative TemRA cells. These receptors came from a young man in good health. Some clones in this sample may be carry-over from other donors' samples.

The chain uses TRBV6-5 and TRBJ2-2, with no clear D. The CDR3 covers 14 residues. Trimming stripped 0 bases from V and 7 bases from J, with 9 bases between. Germline CDR1 MNHEY, CDR2 SVGAGI. The CDR3 protein is CASSYSWSGGELFF. For the CDR3, the DNA is TGTGCCAGCAGTTACTCGTGGTCCGGCGGGGAGCTGTTTTTT.

This rearrangement joins TRBV29-1 to TRBJ1-2, with D possibly matching TRBD1 (5 bases). CDR1 and CDR2 (germline): SQVTM, ANQGSEA. The V end was cut by 3 bases, the J end by 3 bases, with 14 bases between. The CDR3 sequence is 14 residues long. The CDR3 nucleotides read TGCAGCGTTGACATTACGGGGCGCGACTATGGCTACACCTTC. Translated, it gives CSVDITGRDYGYTF.

As to this clone: A much larger clone lies a single base off, so this may be a read error. This chain uses TRBV7-9 with TRBJ2-1; no firm D call. V lost 1 base and J lost 8, with 6 bases in between. Germline CDR1 SEHNR, CDR2 FQNEAQ (reference sequence). The CDR3 covers 12 residues. CDR3 nucleotide sequence: TGTGCCAGCAGCTTAGTCGGGCATGAGCAGTTCTTC. Protein product: CASSLVGHEQFF.

This clone was recorded a few times. V usage is TRBV29-1 and J usage is TRBJ2-2, with 7 bases identical to TRBD1. The V and J ends lost 2 bases and 4 bases, in that order; junction bases with no gene match: 7. This CDR3 is 15 amino acids long. CDR1 and CDR2 from the germline V gene are SQVTM and ANQGSEA. In nucleotides, the CDR3 is TGCAGCGTTGAACAACAGGGGATGGGCACCGGGGAGCTGTTTTTT. Translating it yields CSVEQQGMGTGELFF.

V is TRBV6-5 and J is TRBJ2-1; no clear D. Trimming left V 2 bases short and J 10 bases short, with 15 bases between. The germline gives CDR1 MNHEY, CDR2 SVGAGI. The CDR3 has 14 residues. CDR3 amino acids: CASSYRALVGEQFF. CDR3 nucleotide sequence: TGTGCCAGCAGTTACCGGGCGCTAGTAGGCGAGCAGTTCTTC.